The clone carrying this T cell receptor (beta chain) occurred many times. Clinicians diagnosed patients from clinical symptoms, serum thyroxine and TRAb, thyroid ultrasound and orbital computed tomography. The record originates from a study of T cells in Graves' hyperthyroidism and ophthalmopathy. The CDR3 has 18 amino acids. V lost 1 base and J lost 1, with 17 bases in between. Looked up from germline, CDR1 is SGHVS and CDR2 is FQNEAQ. RNA transcripts yielded amplified TCR beta CDR3 regions. First-round RT-PCR with HTBI primers amplified the TCR CDR3 region. From the multiplex PCR reads, TCRdb called clonotypes with MiXCR, one entry per CDR3 protein. This table holds about 600,000 distinct CDR3 sequences, 14% found once.

The genes are TRBV7-8 and TRBJ1-5, with D possibly TRBD1 on 5 matching bases. Sequenced input: blood. The clonotype was recovered from a woman aged 18-35 years with Graves' ophthalmopathy. This CDR3 reads CASSLGVRGAGSNQPQHF. Written as DNA, the CDR3 is TGTGCCAGCAGCTTAGGTGTGAGGGGCGCAGGGAGCAATCAGCCCCAGCATTTT.